A single sample gave rise to the 15 T cell receptor beta chains below, sequenced in a study of T cells in localized non-small cell lung cancer. The assay was immunoSEQ multiplex PCR, and TCRdb's table has in-frame clones only and misses some. The profile shows around 1,800 clones, approximately 30% of them singletons. The source was normal lung tissue next to the tumor, collected before any cancer treatment. These receptors were taken from a female donor older than 55 with stage I lung adenocarcinoma.

The genes are TRBV29-1 and TRBJ2-1; 9 nucleotides agree with TRBD1. V was pared by 6 bases and J by 7 bases, with 7 bases of the junction left unmatched. This CDR3 is built from 13 residues. Germline V gene sequence: CDR1 SQVTM, CDR2 ANQGSEA. CDR3 in DNA: TGCAGCGTCGAGCGGGACAGGGCAAATGAGCAGTTCTTC. Its protein product is CSVERDRANEQFF.

This clone was observed a handful of times. The V call is TRBV11-3, the J call TRBJ1-1; D remains ambiguous. The germline V and J ends were trimmed by 1 base and 0 bases, with 6 bases remaining between them. This CDR3 is 14 amino acids long. Germline CDR1 and CDR2: SGHNT and YENEEA. The CDR3 protein is CASSLGRVNTEAFF. CDR3 in DNA: TGTGCCAGCAGCTTAGGCAGAGTGAACACTGAAGCTTTCTTT.

This clone is labeled medium-sized (0.01 to 0.1%). The V gene is TRBV12-5, the J gene TRBJ2-1; perhaps TRBD1 as D (6 bases). CDR3 length: 15 residues. The germline CDR1 and CDR2 sequences are LGHNT and FRNRAP. CDR3: CASKRQDRIYNEQFF. The CDR3 DNA reads as TGTGCCAGCAAGCGACAGGATAGGATCTACAATGAGCAGTTCTTC.

This clone has just a few counts. The V gene is TRBV11-3, the J gene TRBJ2-5, with 12 bases aligning to TRBD2. The V segment lost 5 bases and the J segment 5 bases; nucleotides outside the gene matches: 6. This CDR3 comprises 15 residues. CDR1 SGHNT and CDR2 YENEEA come from the germline V gene. The DNA for the CDR3 is TGTGCCAGCAGCCTCGAGACTAGCGGGGGTGAGACCCAGTACTTC. Amino acids: CASSLETSGGETQYF.

The chain carries TRBV5-1 and TRBJ2-2; D may match TRBD1 or TRBD2 (6 bases each). This CDR3 region has 16 residues. Germline V lookup: CDR1 SGHRS, CDR2 YFSETQ. Trimming cost V 4 bases and J 4 bases, with 17 bases left between them. The CDR3 loop reads CASSPEGGFGTGELFF. The CDR3 region has the DNA TGCGCCAGCAGCCCCGAGGGGGGTTTTGGCACCGGGGAGCTGTTTTTT.

This clone qualifies as large. V gene TRBV11-3 combines with J gene TRBJ2-1; possible D gene TRBD2, 6 bases. This CDR3 is 14 amino acids long. The germline V gene encodes CDR1 SGHNT and CDR2 YENEEA. V lost 3 bases to trimming and J lost 5 bases, with 11 bases between them. The CDR3 spells CASSFGGSNNEQFF. Written as DNA, the CDR3 is TGTGCCAGCAGCTTCGGGGGAAGTAACAATGAGCAGTTCTTC. Full variable domain (outside the CDR3, taken from reference TRBV11-3 and TRBJ2-1): EAGVVQSPRYKIIEKKQPVAFWCNPISGHNTLYWYLQNLGQGPELLIRYENEEAVDDSQLPKDRFSAERLKGVDSTLKIQPAELGDSAVYLCASSFGGSNNEQFFGPGTRLTVL.

A few counts support this clone. This sequence joins TRBV4-1 and TRBJ2-7; possibly TRBD2 for D (5 bases). The CDR3 contains 14 residues. CDR1 and CDR2 (germline): MGHRA, YSYEKL. The V gene lost 0 bases and the J gene lost 4 bases, with 10 bases spanning the gap. The CDR3: CASSQEWSGYEQYF. The CDR3 region has the DNA TGCGCCAGCAGCCAAGAATGGTCGGGGTACGAGCAGTACTTC.

By share of the sample, this clone is medium-sized. The V and J genes are TRBV28 and TRBJ1-5; weak D call: TRBD1 (5 bases). Trimming took off 3 bases at V and 6 bases at J, with 15 bases between the two ends. The length of the CDR3 is 15 residues. CDR1 is MDHEN, CDR2 SYDVKM, per germline. The CDR3 sequence is CASSFGDRDSQPQHF. DNA for the CDR3: TGTGCCAGCAGTTTTGGGGACCGGGACTCTCAGCCCCAGCATTTT.

This clone is judged medium-sized. The V and J genes are TRBV11-3 and TRBJ2-2; 7 positions agree with TRBD2. This CDR3 spans 14 amino acids. V was clipped by 1 base and J by 6 bases; unmatched bases: 2. Germline values: CDR1 SGHNT, CDR2 YENEEA. The CDR3 coding sequence is TGTGCCAGCAGCTTAGGACTAGCCCCCGGGGAGCTGTTTTTT. It codes for CASSLGLAPGELFF.

V and J are TRBV7-2 and TRBJ2-4, with 7 nucleotides matching TRBD2. This CDR3 is built from 13 residues. Germline CDR1 and CDR2: SGHTA and FQGNSA. The J segment lost 8 bases and the V segment lost 5 bases, leaving 6 bases of the junction unmatched. The CDR3 DNA follows: TGTGCCAGCAGCGGGAGGGGCGGGTACATTCAGTACTTC. It encodes CASSGRGGYIQYF.

This clone was detected only a few times. The chain couples TRBV28 to TRBJ1-5; D is possibly TRBD1 (5 bases). CDR1 is MDHEN, CDR2 SYDVKM, per germline. Deletions cut 1 base from V and 1 base from J, with 5 bases between. The length of the CDR3 is 14 residues. The CDR3 nucleotides read TGTGCCAGCAGTTTATCAGGGAGCAATCAGCCCCAGCATTTT. It encodes CASSLSGSNQPQHF. Full variable domain (outside the CDR3, taken from reference TRBV28 and TRBJ1-5): DVKVTQSSRYLVKRTGEKVFLECVQDMDHENMFWYRQDPGLGLRLIYFSYDVKMKEKGDIPEGYSVSREKKERFSLILESASTNQTSMYLCASSLSGSNQPQHFGDGTRLSIL.

The gene calls are TRBV19 and TRBJ2-3, with 11 nucleotides matching TRBD2. The CDR3 has 15 amino acids. Trimming cost V 6 bases and J 7 bases; bases outside gene matches: 9. The V gene's germline CDR1 is LNHDA and CDR2 SQIVND (reference sequence). CDR3 DNA sequence: TGTGCCAGTAGGACCCCGGGACTAGCGGTGAATACGCAGTATTTT. This codes for CASRTPGLAVNTQYF.

This clone was observed a handful of times. This sequence joins TRBV19 and TRBJ2-2; D might be TRBD1 (5 bases). Germline CDR1 reads LNHDA; CDR2 reads SQIVND (reference sequence). The CDR3 covers 14 residues. The CDR3 sequence: CGTTDSLYSGELFF. The CDR3 DNA reads as TGTGGGACAACCGACAGTTTATACTCCGGGGAGCTGTTTTTT.

The chain has TRBV6-8 and TRBJ2-7; D tentatively fits TRBD1 or TRBD2 (5 bases each). V lost 6 bases, J lost 5 bases, and 23 bases lay in between. This CDR3 contains 16 residues. CDR1 is MNHGY, CDR2 SAAAGT, per germline. The CDR3 reads CASSEPKEGMGDEQYF. The CDR3 coding sequence is TGTGCCAGCAGCGAGCCTAAAGAGGGGATGGGTGACGAGCAGTACTTC.

This clone was seen a few times. This rearrangement joins TRBV11-3 to TRBJ2-6; D ambiguous. CDR3 length equals 15 residues. Trimming cost V 1 base and J 2 bases, with 6 bases left between them. CDR1 and CDR2 (germline): SGHNT, YENEEA. The CDR3 spells CASSLVPAGANVLTF. The DNA for the CDR3 is TGTGCCAGCAGCTTAGTACCAGCTGGGGCCAACGTCCTGACTTTC.